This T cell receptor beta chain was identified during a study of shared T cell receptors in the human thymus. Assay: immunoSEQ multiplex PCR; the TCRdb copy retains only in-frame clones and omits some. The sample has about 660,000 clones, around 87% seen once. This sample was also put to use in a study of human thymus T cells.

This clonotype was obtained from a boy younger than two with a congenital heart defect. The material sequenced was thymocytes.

In DNA form, the CDR3 reads TGCGCCAGCAGCCAAAGGCTAGCGGGACTTCAAGAGACCCAGTACTTC. This gives the protein CASSQRLAGLQETQYF. This chain connects TRBV4-3 to TRBJ2-5; 9 positions match TRBD2. The CDR3 contains 16 residues. V gave up 2 bases and J gave up 2 bases; unmatched junction bases: 6. CDR1 and CDR2 from the germline V gene are LGHNA and YSLEER.